The next 20 T cell receptor beta chains were all read from a single sample in a study of Ad26.COV2.S vaccination and SARS-CoV-2 variants (TCRdb year 2021). Library preparation employed the immunoSEQ multiplex PCR assay. TCRdb re-hosts the immuneACCESS table, in-frame sequences only. Its copies lack some clones; in the studies checked, an unresolved V gene accounts for under half of them, and the cause for the rest is not known. The sample profile shows roughly 700,000 clones; 80% to 90% of them were found once. Together, the top ten hold roughly 1.5% of the sample. Reading the label with the study, this specimen's treatment or condition is: roughly 19 received Ad26.COV2.S at low or high dose, single or two shots; about 5 received placebo; per-sample allocation not given. Repertoires of vaccine and placebo recipients were sequenced from samples taken on day 63 after the first injection. Material: peripheral blood, obtained in a trial of Ad26.COV2.S vaccine versus placebo. Receptors originate from a person aged 18-65 years who received the Ad26.COV2.S COVID-19 vaccine or a placebo.

V gene TRBV11-2 combines with J gene TRBJ2-1; TRBD2 matches 9 bases. Losses at the gene ends were 5 bases for V and 7 bases for J; bases not matched to a gene: 9. This CDR3 spans 15 amino acids. Per the germline V gene, CDR1 is SGHAT and CDR2 is FQNNGV. The CDR3: CASSPGSGGTNEQFF. The CDR3 nucleotides are TGTGCCAGCAGCCCAGGGAGCGGGGGGACGAATGAGCAGTTCTTC.

The chain links TRBV27 to TRBJ2-7; 9 bases are a match to TRBD1. Trimming took 7 bases from V and 4 from J; bases not matched to a gene: 14. CDR3 length: 16 residues. Germline CDR1 is MNHEY and CDR2 is SMNVEV (reference sequence). The CDR3 reads CASKTWGGTGTYEQYF. For the CDR3, the DNA is TGTGCCAGCAAAACCTGGGGGGGGACAGGGACTTACGAGCAGTACTTC.

V usage is TRBV7-8 and J usage is TRBJ1-2; no clear D. The germline V and J ends were trimmed by 5 bases and 2 bases, with 12 bases remaining between them. Looked up from germline, CDR1 is SGHVS and CDR2 is FQNEAQ. The CDR3 contains 14 residues. CDR3: CASSPGSGNYGYTF. The DNA of the CDR3 is TGTGCCAGCAGCCCAGGATCGGGGAACTATGGCTACACCTTC.

V is TRBV21-1 and J is TRBJ2-4; TRBD1 is taken as the D call from the table, unchecked against the DNA. TRBV21-1 is a known pseudogene. The CDR3 runs 18 residues. The CDR3 protein is CASSKGGQGSLAKNIQYF. In nucleotides, the CDR3 is TGTGCCAGCAGCAAAGGGGGACAGGGGTCCCTAGCCAAAAACATTCAGTACTTC.

This clone was recorded a few times. The chain carries TRBV10-1 and TRBJ1-5, with TRBD1 identical over 9 bases. Germline V gives CDR1 WNHNN, CDR2 SYGVQD (reference sequence). This CDR3 has 17 amino acids. The ends lost 4 bases at V and 0 bases at J; junction bases unmatched: 7. The CDR3 DNA is TGCGCCAGCAGTGTGACCGGGACAGGGAATAGCAATCAGCCCCAGCATTTT. This encodes CASSVTGTGNSNQPQHF.

Concerning this clone: Other DNA sequences from this sample encode an identical CDR3 as well. The J gene is TRBJ1-5, the V gene TRBV19; D ambiguous. Germline CDR1 LNHDA, CDR2 SQIVND (reference sequence). This CDR3 spans 14 amino acids. Trimming left V 0 bases short and J 5 bases short, with 8 bases between. The CDR3 loop reads CASSIDLEYQPQHF. As DNA, the CDR3 is TGTGCCAGTAGTATAGACTTAGAGTATCAGCCCCAGCATTTT.

The chain joins TRBV5-1 to TRBJ2-5; 7 bases match TRBD2. Germline CDR1 and CDR2: SGHRS and YFSETQ. This CDR3 comprises 13 residues. Trimming took 4 bases from V and 3 from J; bases not matched to a gene: 3. CDR3 sequence reads: CASSGEGKETQYF. CDR3 nucleotide sequence: TGCGCCAGCAGCGGGGAGGGCAAAGAGACCCAGTACTTC.

This chain connects TRBV2 to TRBJ1-2; maybe TRBD1 (6 bases). Looked up from germline, CDR1 is SNHLY and CDR2 is FYNNEI. The length of the CDR3 is 13 residues. Trimming shortened V by 6 bases and J by 5 bases, and 13 bases separated the two germline ends. For the CDR3, the DNA is TGTGCCAGCAGCCTCGGACAGCGGTATGGCTACACCTTC. Translated: CASSLGQRYGYTF.

This sequence joins TRBV5-5 and TRBJ1-6; a weak D match, TRBD1 (6 bases). Trimming removed 4 bases from V and 9 bases from J, with 11 bases in between. The germline V gene has CDR1 SGHKS and CDR2 YYEKEE (reference sequence). CDR3 size: 13 residues. The CDR3 is CASSPGGGSPLHF. The DNA of the CDR3 is TGTGCCAGCAGCCCGGGGGGCGGTTCACCCCTCCACTTT.

The chain couples TRBV7-9 to TRBJ2-7; TRBD2 aligns across 7 bases. Germline assignment: CDR1 SEHNR and CDR2 FQNEAQ (reference sequence). The CDR3 has 16 amino acids. V shed 5 bases and J 1 base; nucleotides not matched to a gene: 11. The CDR3 DNA reads TGTGCCAGCAGCAGCGGGCGGGAGTCCCGATCCTACGAGCAGTACTTC. Amino acid sequence: CASSSGRESRSYEQYF.

The genes are TRBV27 and TRBJ2-1, with no clear D. Germline-derived CDR1 and CDR2 are MNHEY and SMNVEV (reference sequence). V was cut by 3 bases and J by 7 bases, with 16 bases left in between. This CDR3 region has 15 residues. The CDR3, as DNA: TGTGCCAGCAGTTTCGGGCTAGAATACGGGAATGAGCAGTTCTTC. It specifies CASSFGLEYGNEQFF.

This clone occurred once. The rearrangement joins TRBV27 to TRBJ2-3, with TRBD2 matching over 9 bases. The CDR3 totals 15 residues. Germline assignment: CDR1 MNHEY and CDR2 SMNVEV (reference sequence). The V gene end was trimmed by 1 base and the J gene end by 6 bases; junction bases not matched to a gene: 5. CDR3 nucleotides: TGTGCCAGCAGTTTATGGGGCGGGGGGGCTGATACGCAGTATTTT. Its translation: CASSLWGGGADTQYF.

This sequence joins TRBV5-4 and TRBJ2-7; the D gene is possibly TRBD1 (6 bases). Germline assignment: CDR1 SGHNT and CDR2 YYREEE (reference sequence). The V end lost 2 bases, the J end lost 1 base, and 16 bases lay between the germline ends. CDR3 length equals 16 residues. The CDR3 sequence is CASSFGTGSGSYEQYF. Here the CDR3 DNA reads TGTGCCAGCAGCTTTGGCACAGGGAGTGGTTCCTACGAGCAGTACTTC. Variable domain in full (rest from reference TRBV5-4 and TRBJ2-7): ETGVTQSPTHLIKTRGQQVTLRCSSQSGHNTVSWYQQALGQGPQFIFQYYREEENGRGNFPPRFSGLQFPNYSSELNVNALELDDSALYLCASSFGTGSGSYEQYFGPGTRLTVT.

The V gene is TRBV5-1, the J gene TRBJ2-5; the match to TRBD2 covers 8 bases. The CDR3 extends over 15 amino acids. V lost 6 bases and J lost 2; bases outside the gene matches: 9. Germline CDR1 and CDR2: SGHRS and YFSETQ. CDR3 DNA: TGCGCCAGCAATGGCGGGGGGCAACTTCAAGAGACCCAGTACTTC. Amino acids: CASNGGGQLQETQYF.

The chain has TRBV6-6 and TRBJ2-7; 7 nucleotides line up with TRBD1. The junction had 5 bases not matched to a gene; V was cut back by 2 bases and J by 4 bases. The length of the CDR3 is 14 residues. In germline, CDR1 is MNHNY, CDR2 SVGAGI (reference sequence). CDR3 sequence: CASSYQGVGYEQYF. The CDR3 bases are TGTGCCAGCAGTTACCAGGGGGTGGGGTACGAGCAGTACTTC.

As for this clone: The same CDR3 also results from other DNA sequences found in this sample. V and J are TRBV7-9 and TRBJ2-7; TRBD2 matches at 9 bases. Per the germline V gene, CDR1 is SEHNR and CDR2 is FQNEAQ (reference sequence). The CDR3 is 14 amino acids. V lost 1 base, J lost 3 bases, and 1 base stayed unmatched. As DNA, the CDR3 is TGTGCCAGCAGCTTAGGGCGGGAGGGCTACGAGCAGTACTTC. Translating it yields CASSLGREGYEQYF.

The chain couples TRBV12-3 or TRBV12-4 to TRBJ1-1, with 9 bases identical to TRBD1. J was trimmed by 5 bases and V by 6 bases; bases with no gene match: 4. There are 13 residues in the CDR3. CDR3 DNA sequence: TGTGCCAGCAGGACAGGGGGGGGAACTGAAGCTTTCTTT. It is translated as CASRTGGGTEAFF.

This chain connects TRBV12-3 or TRBV12-4 to TRBJ1-1; no firm D call. The CDR3 runs to 12 residues. Trimming cost V 6 bases and J 10 bases, with 15 bases left between them. CDR3 nucleotides: TGTGCCAGCAGCCCCGTTGTGGTAGGAGCTTTCTTT. It yields the protein CASSPVVVGAFF.

The chain carries TRBV5-4 and TRBJ2-5; 11 bases match TRBD1. CDR3 length: 16 amino acids. Germline-derived CDR1 and CDR2 are SGHNT and YYREEE (reference sequence). The junction had 6 bases not matched to a gene; V was cut back by 0 bases and J by 5 bases. The CDR3 DNA reads TGTGCCAGCAGCTTGGCCCGGGACAGGGGGAGTGAGACCCAGTACTTC. Residues: CASSLARDRGSETQYF.

The chain recombines TRBV5-6 with TRBJ2-2; the D gene could be TRBD1 or TRBD2 (7 bases each). The CDR3 is 16 amino acids. Trimming pared 0 bases from V and 5 bases from J, leaving 14 bases between. Germline V lookup: CDR1 SGHDT, CDR2 YYEEEE. The CDR3 DNA is TGTGCCAGCAGCTTGGTGACAGGGAGGGGGACCGGGGAGCTGTTTTTT. Encoded protein: CASSLVTGRGTGELFF. The full variable domain, its missing parts supplied by reference TRBV5-6 and TRBJ2-2, is DAGVTQSPTHLIKTRGQQVTLRCSPKSGHDTVSWYQQALGQGPQFIFQYYEEEERQRGNFPDRFSGHQFPNYSSELNVNALLLGDSALYLCASSLVTGRGTGELFFGEGSRLTVL.